This is a list of T cell receptor beta chains from one sample in a study of cytomegalovirus exposure and HLA in healthy donors. The assay was immunoSEQ multiplex PCR, and TCRdb's table has in-frame clones only and misses some. The sample shows approximately 300,000 clones, around 87% of them seen only once. Sequenced material: PBMCs. These receptors were taken from a woman aged 30 to 39 in good health and CMV-seropositive. The CDR3 runs from the conserved cysteine through the conserved F or W. Fields, in order: clone size, J gene, D gene, V gene, CDR3 DNA, CDR3 protein. The D gene is left open where the match is weak. Some rows have no size entry. The others give once, few or many, or a class for an expanded clone.

clone_size: .
j_call: TRBJ2-7
d_call: TRBD1
v_call: TRBV4-1
cdr3_nt: TGCGCCAGCAGCCAGCCGGGACAGGCGAGTTACGAGCAGTACTTC
cdr3_aa: CASSQPGQASYEQYF

clone_size: few
j_call: TRBJ1-5
d_call: TRBD1
v_call: TRBV13
cdr3_nt: TGTGCCAGCAGCGAGGGGCAGGGGGCTCAGCCCCAGCATTTT
cdr3_aa: CASSEGQGAQPQHF

clone_size: .
j_call: TRBJ2-1
d_call: .
v_call: TRBV29-1
cdr3_nt: TGCAGCGCTGTGGGGGTTTTGGGAGTTAGCAATGAGCAGTTCTTC
cdr3_aa: CSAVGVLGVSNEQFF

clone_size: .
j_call: TRBJ1-3
d_call: .
v_call: TRBV19
cdr3_nt: TGTGCCAGTAGTGCCCAACACAAATCTGGAAACACCATATATTTT
cdr3_aa: CASSAQHKSGNTIYF

clone_size: few
j_call: TRBJ1-5
d_call: .
v_call: TRBV18
cdr3_nt: TGTGCCAGCTCACCGCCAAATCAGCCCCAGCATTTT
cdr3_aa: CASSPPNQPQHF

clone_size: .
j_call: TRBJ2-4
d_call: TRBD1
v_call: TRBV5-1
cdr3_nt: TGCGCCAGCCAAACAGGGGGTCTAGCCAAAAACATTCAGTACTTC
cdr3_aa: CASQTGGLAKNIQYF

clone_size: .
j_call: TRBJ2-7
d_call: TRBD2
v_call: TRBV18
cdr3_nt: TGTGCCAGCTCACGGACTAGCGGGGGTTACGAGCAGTACTTC
cdr3_aa: CASSRTSGGYEQYF

clone_size: .
j_call: TRBJ1-5
d_call: .
v_call: TRBV6-1
cdr3_nt: TGTGCCAGCCGTGGTGTTAATCAGCCCCAGCATTTT
cdr3_aa: CASRGVNQPQHF

clone_size: .
j_call: TRBJ2-3
d_call: TRBD2
v_call: TRBV18
cdr3_nt: TGTGCCAGCTCACCTTACCCCCCGGGACTAGCGGGAGCCAGGACTAGCACAGATACGCAGTATTTT
cdr3_aa: CASSPYPPGLAGARTSTDTQYF

clone_size: .
j_call: TRBJ2-2
d_call: .
v_call: TRBV6-5
cdr3_nt: TGTGCCAGCAGTTACCTCGGGGAGCTGTTTTTT
cdr3_aa: CASSYLGELFF

clone_size: .
j_call: TRBJ1-4
d_call: .
v_call: TRBV9
cdr3_nt: TGTGCCAGCAGCCCCATCAGCGGGGCAACTAATGAAAAACTGTTTTTT
cdr3_aa: CASSPISGATNEKLFF

clone_size: .
j_call: TRBJ1-6
d_call: .
v_call: TRBV6-5
cdr3_nt: TGTGCCAGCAGTCACGGCGGGTCCTATAATTCACCCCTCCACTTT
cdr3_aa: CASSHGGSYNSPLHF

clone_size: few
j_call: TRBJ1-2
d_call: .
v_call: TRBV27
cdr3_nt: TGTGCCAGCAGTTTACAGGGTGAGAGCTATGGCTACACCTTC
cdr3_aa: CASSLQGESYGYTF

clone_size: .
j_call: TRBJ2-1
d_call: .
v_call: TRBV13
cdr3_nt: TGTGCCAGCAGCTTTTTTGGGATCTCCTACAATGAGCAGTTCTTC
cdr3_aa: CASSFFGISYNEQFF